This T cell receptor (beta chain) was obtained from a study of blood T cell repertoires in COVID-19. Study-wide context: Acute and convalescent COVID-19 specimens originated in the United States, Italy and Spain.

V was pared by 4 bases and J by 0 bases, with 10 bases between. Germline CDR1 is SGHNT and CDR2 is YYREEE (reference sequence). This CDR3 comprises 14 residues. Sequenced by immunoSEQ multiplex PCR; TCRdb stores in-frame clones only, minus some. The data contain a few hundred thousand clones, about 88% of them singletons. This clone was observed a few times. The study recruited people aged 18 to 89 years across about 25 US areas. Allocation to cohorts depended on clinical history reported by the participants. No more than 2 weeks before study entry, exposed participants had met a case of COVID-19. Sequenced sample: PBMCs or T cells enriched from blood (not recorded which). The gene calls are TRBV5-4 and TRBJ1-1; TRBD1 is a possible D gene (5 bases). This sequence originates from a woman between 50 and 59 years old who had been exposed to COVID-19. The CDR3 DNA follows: TGTGCCAGCAGCCCGGTAGGGGTGAACACTGAAGCTTTCTTT. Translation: CASSPVGVNTEAFF.